Below, 8 T cell receptor beta chains from the same sample are listed, as sequenced in a study of cytomegalovirus exposure and HLA in healthy donors. PCR employed 60 Vbeta and 13 Jbeta primers. TCRdb's table, derived via immunoSEQ multiplex PCR, lists solely in-frame clones and lacks some. Of under 200,000 clones in the sample, less than 80% were seen once. The specimen was PBMCs. The source is a woman in her thirties or forties in good health and CMV-seronegative.

The rearrangement links TRBV7-2 to TRBJ1-1, with TRBD1 as a possible D gene (5 bases). V lost 4 bases, J lost 9 bases, and 15 bases lay in between. Looked up from germline, CDR1 is SGHTA and CDR2 is FQGNSA. The CDR3 consists of 13 residues. The chain's CDR3 is CASSSWGRDQAFF. The CDR3 DNA reads TGTGCCAGCAGCTCTTGGGGCAGGGATCAAGCTTTCTTT.

This clone was counted only a few times. V usage is TRBV10-1 and J usage is TRBJ2-4; D may be TRBD2 (5 bases). CDR1 and CDR2 (germline): WNHNN, SYGVQD (reference sequence). Trimming removed 6 bases from V and 7 bases from J, with 16 bases in between. The CDR3 loop spans 14 amino acids. The CDR3 DNA reads TGCGCCAGCAGATCTACGAGCGGCCCCAACATTCAGTACTTC. Translating it yields CASRSTSGPNIQYF.

This rearrangement joins TRBV11-2 to TRBJ2-5, with 7 bases aligning to TRBD2. Germline V gene data show CDR1 as SGHAT and CDR2 as FQNNGV. The CDR3 totals 14 residues. The junction had 4 bases not matched to a gene; V was cut back by 1 base and J by 5 bases. CDR3 coding DNA: TGTGCCAGCAGCTTAGGACTAGCTCACGAGACCCAGTACTTC. It specifies CASSLGLAHETQYF.

The rearrangement uses TRBV28 and TRBJ2-7, with D unclear. Germline V gives CDR1 MDHEN, CDR2 SYDVKM. This CDR3 is 13 amino acids long. V was pared by 4 bases and J by 3 bases, with 10 bases between. Here the CDR3 DNA reads TGTGCCAGCAGTTCCCTTGGCCTCTACGAGCAGTACTTC. It translates to CASSSLGLYEQYF.

This chain connects TRBV28 to TRBJ1-1; D uncertain. CDR1 and CDR2 (germline): MDHEN, SYDVKM. This CDR3 has 12 residues. V lost 5 bases, J lost 6 bases, and 10 bases lay in between. CDR3 sequence (DNA): TGTGCCAGCAGTCTAGAAGTCTCTGAAGCTTTCTTT. The encoded protein is CASSLEVSEAFF. The full variable domain, with the rest looked up from reference TRBV28 and TRBJ1-1, is DVKVTQSSRYLVKRTGEKVFLECVQDMDHENMFWYRQDPGLGLRLIYFSYDVKMKEKGDIPEGYSVSREKKERFSLILESASTNQTSMYLCASSLEVSEAFFGQGTRLTVV.

CDR3 loop: CASKTRGGSNEQYF. DNA for the CDR3: TGTGCCAGCAAAACGCGGGGGGGTTCGAACGAGCAGTACTTC. The V and J genes are TRBV5-4 and TRBJ2-5; 9 nucleotides align to TRBD2. TRBJ2-7 explains the end of the DNA better; the J call may be wrong. There are 14 residues in the CDR3. The germline V gene has CDR1 SGHNT and CDR2 YYREEE (reference sequence).

V is TRBV25-1 and J is TRBJ1-2; D remains unclear. Trimming removed 4 bases from V and 0 bases from J, with 12 bases in between. The CDR3 has 15 amino acids. Germline CDR1 MGHDK, CDR2 SYGVNS. The CDR3 protein is CASSVTTNANYGYTF. The DNA for the CDR3 is TGTGCCAGCAGTGTTACGACTAACGCTAACTATGGCTACACCTTC.

The chain joins TRBV29-1 to TRBJ2-5, with D perhaps TRBD1 (6 bases). The germline V gene has CDR1 SQVTM and CDR2 ANQGSEA. V was shortened by 6 bases and J by 1 base, with 12 bases between the two germline ends. This CDR3 region has 13 residues. The CDR3 DNA reads TGCAGCGTGGCTGACAGGTTCCAAGAGACCCAGTACTTC. Protein: CSVADRFQETQYF.